Below, 30 T cell receptor beta chains from the same sample are listed, as sequenced in a study of early T cells in non-severe SARS-CoV-2 infection. TCRdb used MiXCR to reprocess the 5' RACE reads, holding one entry per CDR3 protein. The sample lists about 64,000 distinct CDR3 sequences; about 10% were seen once. This sample comprised whole blood, obtained at baseline. Receptor source: an adult who was a healthcare worker with PCR-confirmed SARS-CoV-2 infection or an uninfected control (not recorded which).

The chain has TRBV12-3 or TRBV12-4 and TRBJ2-3; D is unclear. V shed 3 bases and J shed 1 base, with 11 bases lying between them. This CDR3 comprises 15 residues. The CDR3 loop is CASSLAESGTDTQYF. The CDR3 DNA sequence: TGTGCCAGCAGTTTGGCCGAATCTGGCACAGATACGCAGTATTTT.

This clonotype was seen once. The chain joins TRBV7-9 to TRBJ2-5; no reliable D call. In germline, CDR1 is SEHNR, CDR2 FQNEAQ (reference sequence). With 1 base removed from V and 5 bases from J, the gap between germline ends came to 11 bases. This CDR3 spans 14 amino acids. CDR3 in amino acids: CASSLDWVAETQYF. CDR3 sequence (DNA): TGTGCCAGCAGCTTAGACTGGGTAGCCGAGACCCAGTACTTC.

The table lists this clonotype with a few counts. V is TRBV30 and J is TRBJ1-2, with 8 bases that match TRBD1. After removal of 4 bases from V and 7 bases from J, the junction contained 11 bases not matched to a gene. Germline V gene lookup returns CDR1 GTSNPN and CDR2 SVGIG (reference sequence). This CDR3 is 14 amino acids long. CDR3: CAWKPGGAGLGYTF. The DNA of the CDR3 is TGTGCCTGGAAACCAGGGGGCGCAGGGCTTGGCTACACCTTC.

This clonotype was observed many times. The chain employs TRBV30 and TRBJ1-2; D is undetermined. This CDR3 comprises 11 residues. Germline V gives CDR1 GTSNPN, CDR2 SVGIG (reference sequence). V lost 4 bases, J lost 1 base, and 4 bases lay in between. The CDR3 DNA reads TGTGCCTGGACGGGTAACTATGGCTACACCTTC. This sequence encodes CAWTGNYGYTF.

The chain uses TRBV12-5 and TRBJ1-1, with D maybe TRBD1 (6 bases). Trimming stripped 8 bases from V and 0 bases from J, with 22 bases between. CDR1 LGHNT and CDR2 FRNRAP come from the germline V gene. This CDR3 region has 17 residues. The CDR3 sequence: CASTHQGQPVLNTEAFF. The CDR3 bases are TGTGCTAGTACTCACCAAGGACAGCCGGTATTGAACACTGAAGCTTTCTTT.

This clonotype was seen only once. The CDR3 here is CASSLNRGTEAFF. Here the CDR3 DNA reads TGTGCCAGCAGTTTAAACAGGGGTACTGAAGCTTTCTTT. This rearrangement joins TRBV12-3 or TRBV12-4 to TRBJ1-1; TRBD1 agrees at 7 bases. With 2 bases clipped from V and 5 bases from J, the junction kept 2 bases outside the gene matches. The length of the CDR3 is 13 residues.

V and J are TRBV4-1 and TRBJ2-7; 10 bases agree with TRBD2. CDR3 length: 18 amino acids. Germline V gives CDR1 MGHRA, CDR2 YSYEKL. V shed 1 base and J 0 bases; nucleotides not matched to a gene: 9. CDR3: CASSQGATSGASSYEQYF. The CDR3 DNA follows: TGCGCCAGCAGCCAAGGGGCCACTAGCGGGGCCTCCTCCTACGAGCAGTACTTC.

V gene TRBV3-1 combines with J gene TRBJ2-5; 7 bases align to TRBD1. The CDR3 runs to 15 residues. Germline V CDR1 and CDR2: LGHDT, YNNKEL (reference sequence). V lost 0 bases and J lost 7; bases outside the gene matches: 8. The CDR3 sequence is CASSQDRTGKGTQYF. The CDR3 nucleotides read TGTGCCAGCAGCCAAGATAGGACAGGAAAGGGGACCCAGTACTTC.

This clonotype has only a few counts. The rearrangement uses TRBV4-3 and TRBJ1-1; 10 bases align to TRBD1. Germline V gives CDR1 LGHNA, CDR2 YSLEER. The V gene end was trimmed by 1 base and the J gene end by 4 bases; junction bases not matched to a gene: 15. CDR3 length equals 19 residues. The CDR3, as DNA: TGCGCCAGCAGCCAAGCAATCCCGGGACAGGGGTTTCCCTTCACTGAAGCTTTCTTT. Translation gives CASSQAIPGQGFPFTEAFF.

This clonotype came up once. The genes are TRBV3-1 and TRBJ2-1; 8 bases are a match to TRBD2. CDR3 length: 17 residues. Trimming cost V 4 bases and J 7 bases; bases outside gene matches: 15. Germline V CDR1 and CDR2: LGHDT, YNNKEL (reference sequence). This CDR3 reads CASSLAGGAGAMNEQFF. The CDR3 bases are TGTGCCAGCAGCCTTGCCGGGGGAGCGGGGGCGATGAATGAGCAGTTCTTC.

The V call is TRBV3-1, the J call TRBJ2-1, with 10 nucleotides matching TRBD2. V dropped 4 bases and J dropped 5; count of bases not matched to a gene: 5. The CDR3 totals 15 residues. CDR1 is LGHDT, CDR2 YNNKEL, per germline (reference sequence). CDR3 nucleotides: TGTGCCAGCAGCCTTAGCGGGGGGCTCGACAATGAGCAGTTCTTC. It encodes CASSLSGGLDNEQFF.

This clonotype appeared a few times. V gene TRBV20-1 combines with J gene TRBJ2-7, with D possibly being TRBD2 (6 bases). CDR1 DFQATT and CDR2 SNEGSKA come from the germline V gene (reference sequence). Trimming shortened V by 0 bases and J by 6 bases, and 12 bases separated the two germline ends. There are 13 residues in the CDR3. The CDR3 sequence: CSAREGGLFEQYF. The CDR3 region has the DNA TGCAGTGCTAGAGAGGGGGGACTTTTCGAGCAGTACTTC.

This clonotype was counted at least ten times. The rearrangement uses TRBV30 and TRBJ2-6; D gene unclear. Trimming removed 5 bases from V and 1 base from J, with 12 bases in between. This CDR3 is 15 amino acids long. Germline values: CDR1 GTSNPN, CDR2 SVGIG (reference sequence). The CDR3 region is CAWYTGLSGANVLTF. DNA for the CDR3: TGTGCCTGGTACACTGGGTTGTCTGGGGCCAACGTCCTGACTTTC.

The chain combines TRBV30 with TRBJ2-7; D assignment may be TRBD1 or TRBD2 (5 bases each). This CDR3 comprises 12 residues. Germline values: CDR1 GTSNPN, CDR2 SVGIG (reference sequence). With 1 base removed from V and 5 bases from J, the gap between germline ends came to 9 bases. The CDR3 loop reads CAWSDLGDEQYF. The CDR3 coding sequence is TGTGCCTGGAGTGATCTGGGGGACGAGCAGTACTTC.

In this sample, this clonotype turned up a few times. The V and J genes are TRBV30 and TRBJ1-5; D might be TRBD1 (5 bases). The CDR3 is 15 amino acids. With 0 bases removed from V and 0 bases from J, the gap between germline ends came to 9 bases. CDR1 is GTSNPN and CDR2 is SVGIG in the germline V gene (reference sequence). Written as DNA, the CDR3 is TGTGCCTGGAGTGTACGGGGGAATAGCAATCAGCCCCAGCATTTT. Encoded protein: CAWSVRGNSNQPQHF.

The chain combines TRBV19 with TRBJ1-1, with 7 bases lining up with TRBD1. The CDR3 is 16 residues long. With 3 bases clipped from V and 1 base from J, the junction kept 8 bases outside the gene matches. CDR1 and CDR2 from the germline V gene are LNHDA and SQIVND (reference sequence). The CDR3, as DNA: TGTGCCAGTAGTATTCCAGGGGGAGGTTGGAACACTGAAGCTTTCTTT. Amino acid sequence: CASSIPGGGWNTEAFF. The full variable domain, in which reference TRBV19 and TRBJ1-1 provide the parts outside the CDR3, is DGGITQSPKYLFRKEGQNVTLSCEQNLNHDAMYWYRQDPGQGLRLIYYSQIVNDFQKGDIAEGYSVSREKKESFPLTVTSAQKNPTAFYLCASSIPGGGWNTEAFFGQGTRLTVV.

The J gene is TRBJ1-5, the V gene TRBV29-1; D ambiguous. The CDR3 loop spans 12 amino acids. V shed 5 bases and J shed 3 bases, with 8 bases lying between them. The germline V gene has CDR1 SQVTM and CDR2 ANQGSEA. The CDR3 sequence: CSVLGHNQPQHF. The CDR3 coding sequence is TGCAGCGTTCTTGGGCACAATCAGCCCCAGCATTTT.

This clonotype has only a few counts. J is TRBJ2-1 and V is TRBV20-1; the D gene is possibly TRBD2 (6 bases). The V end was cut by 5 bases, the J end by 1 base, with 24 bases between. Germline CDR1 and CDR2: DFQATT and SNEGSKA (reference sequence). CDR3 length: 18 residues. The chain's CDR3 is CSAPVDGGAFSSYNEQFF. The CDR3 bases are TGCAGTGCTCCTGTTGATGGCGGGGCCTTCTCGTCCTACAATGAGCAGTTCTTC.

V and J are TRBV15 and TRBJ1-6; D uncertain. The CDR3 consists of 14 residues. Trimming cost V 0 bases and J 17 bases, with 17 bases left between them. CDR1 is LNHNV and CDR2 is YYDKDF in the germline V gene (reference sequence). The chain's CDR3 is CATSRDRATPNFHF. As DNA, the CDR3 is TGTGCCACCAGCAGAGATCGAGCGACTCCGAATTTCCACTTT.

The J gene is TRBJ2-1, the V gene TRBV6-5; no definite D call. The CDR3 has 16 amino acids. CDR1 and CDR2 (germline): MNHEY, SVGAGI. Trimming took off 2 bases at V and 4 bases at J, with 15 bases between the two ends. The CDR3 is CASSYVAKNRYNEQFF. CDR3 DNA sequence: TGTGCCAGCAGTTACGTGGCCAAGAACCGTTACAATGAGCAGTTCTTC.

This chain uses TRBV9 with TRBJ1-4, with D possibly being TRBD1 (5 bases). The germline V gene encodes CDR1 SGDLS and CDR2 YYNGEE. The CDR3 covers 19 residues. The germline V and J ends were trimmed by 5 bases and 0 bases, with 23 bases remaining between them. The CDR3 DNA reads TGTGCCAGCAGTAAGGGACTGAGAACCCTGGTTGCAACTAATGAAAAACTGTTTTTT. Translating it yields CASSKGLRTLVATNEKLFF.

The table lists this clonotype with many counts. This chain joins TRBV12-3 or TRBV12-4 and TRBJ2-3, with D hard to call. This CDR3 comprises 14 residues. V lost 3 bases and J 0 bases, leaving 7 bases between the germline ends. The CDR3 is CASSFDKSTDTQYF. For the CDR3, the DNA is TGTGCCAGCAGTTTCGACAAAAGCACAGATACGCAGTATTTT.

The chain links TRBV6-5 to TRBJ2-2; maybe TRBD2 (6 bases). V was trimmed by 6 bases and J by 3 bases, leaving 8 bases between them. CDR1 is MNHEY, CDR2 SVGAGI, per germline. The CDR3 totals 13 residues. As DNA, the CDR3 is TGTGCCAGCAGCGGGACTCACACCGGGGAGCTGTTTTTT. It specifies CASSGTHTGELFF.

Only a few counts were recorded for this clonotype. This chain connects TRBV20-1 to TRBJ1-4; possibly TRBD1 for D (6 bases). Trimming took off 5 bases at V and 4 bases at J, with 11 bases between the two ends. The germline V gene has CDR1 DFQATT and CDR2 SNEGSKA (reference sequence). CDR3 length: 13 amino acids. As DNA, the CDR3 is TGCAGTGCTGCGGACAGCCTTAATGAAAAACTGTTTTTT. Translated, it gives CSAADSLNEKLFF.

This clonotype was recorded at least ten times. The limits of the CDR3 on the DNA are not certain, so only TCRdb's listed CDR3 is given. The J gene is TRBJ2-1, the V gene TRBV11-2; TRBD1, the table's D call, was not compared with the DNA. Germline CDR1 and CDR2: SGHAT and FQNNGV. Including both end residues, the CDR3 is 13 amino acids long. The CDR3 region is CASSSVGQGSGGF.

This clonotype appeared many times. This rearrangement joins TRBV7-2 to TRBJ1-2; D is undetermined. CDR1 and CDR2 (germline): SGHTA, FQGNSA. The CDR3 extends over 14 amino acids. Trimming pared 5 bases from V and 0 bases from J, leaving 10 bases between. DNA for the CDR3: TGTGCCAGCAGCCGCCCGGAAGCTAACTATGGCTACACCTTC. Its protein is CASSRPEANYGYTF.

The J gene is TRBJ2-7, the V gene TRBV20-1; 12 nucleotides line up with TRBD1. Germline trimming cut 1 base from V and 7 bases from J; bases unmatched to any gene: 5. Germline CDR1 is DFQATT and CDR2 is SNEGSKA (reference sequence). This CDR3 contains 14 residues. The CDR3, as DNA: TGCAGTGCTAGAGGTTGGGACAGGGGGCAAGAGCAGTACTTC. Translated, it gives CSARGWDRGQEQYF.

This clonotype was detected only a few times. The chain couples TRBV9 to TRBJ2-3; possible D gene TRBD1, 5 bases. Germline-derived CDR1 and CDR2 are SGDLS and YYNGEE. The CDR3 is 15 residues long. V was trimmed by 3 bases and J by 1 base, leaving 12 bases between them. The CDR3 DNA follows: TGTGCCAGCAGCGCAGACAGCCCGGGCACAGATACGCAGTATTTT. This translates into CASSADSPGTDTQYF.

The J gene is TRBJ2-1, the V gene TRBV30, with D perhaps assigned TRBD1 or TRBD2 (7 bases each). The V and J ends lost 4 bases and 9 bases respectively, with 13 bases between them. Germline-derived CDR1 and CDR2 are GTSNPN and SVGIG (reference sequence). The CDR3 length is 12 residues. The CDR3 is CAWMAGGAEQFF. In DNA, the CDR3 is TGTGCCTGGATGGCAGGGGGGGCTGAGCAGTTCTTC.

This clonotype showed up just a few times. The J gene is TRBJ2-5, the V gene TRBV20-1; a weak D match, TRBD1 (6 bases). The CDR3 has 14 residues. Trimming cost V 3 bases and J 2 bases, with 13 bases left between them. CDR1 and CDR2 (germline): DFQATT, SNEGSKA (reference sequence). The DNA for the CDR3 is TGCAGTGCTAGGATCGCAGGGGAACAAGAGACCCAGTACTTC. It yields the protein CSARIAGEQETQYF.